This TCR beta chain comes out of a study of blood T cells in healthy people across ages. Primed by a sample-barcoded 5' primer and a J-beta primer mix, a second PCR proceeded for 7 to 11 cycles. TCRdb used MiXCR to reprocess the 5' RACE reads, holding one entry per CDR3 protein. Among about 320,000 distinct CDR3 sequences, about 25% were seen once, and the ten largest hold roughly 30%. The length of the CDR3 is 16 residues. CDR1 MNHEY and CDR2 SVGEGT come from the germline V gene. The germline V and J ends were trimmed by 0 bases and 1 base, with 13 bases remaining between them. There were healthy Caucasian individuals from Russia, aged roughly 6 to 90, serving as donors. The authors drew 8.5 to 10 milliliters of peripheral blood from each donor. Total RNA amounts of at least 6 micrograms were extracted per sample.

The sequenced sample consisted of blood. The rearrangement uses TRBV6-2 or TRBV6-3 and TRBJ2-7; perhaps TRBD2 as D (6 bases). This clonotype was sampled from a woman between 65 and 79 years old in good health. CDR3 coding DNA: TGTGCCAGCAGTTACTCGACATCCGCGGGATCCTACGAGCAGTACTTC. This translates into CASSYSTSAGSYEQYF.